Listed below are T cell receptor beta chains from one sample, sequenced in a study of Ad26.COV2.S vaccination and SARS-CoV-2 variants. Here immunoSEQ multiplex PCR was the method, and the copy in TCRdb shows in-frame clones only, minus some. Of approximately 90,000 clones listed, more than 65% were seen once; the top ten hold about 15%. The material was peripheral blood, obtained after recovery from COVID-19. The origin of the receptors is a human donor who had recovered from COVID-19. Each CDR3 is given with its conserved first and last residue. A D gene is named only where the DNA matches it firmly. Expanded clones are given a class, and other clones once, few, many or no size at all.

TRBJ2-7,.,TRBV7-2,.,TGTGCCAGCAGCTTACCCGACAGTCACTACGAGCAGTACTTC,CASSLPDSHYEQYF
TRBJ2-5,.,TRBV6-5,.,TGTGCCAGCAGTTACTCCCGGGCCAGATCGGAGACCCAGTACTTC,CASSYSRARSETQYF
TRBJ1-2,.,TRBV5-1,.,TGCGCCAGCAGCACGGGAGGGCAGGACTATGGCTACACCTTC,CASSTGGQDYGYTF
TRBJ2-7,TRBD2,TRBV5-1,.,TGCGCCAGCAGCCCCTTCACGTCTAGCGGGGACTCCTACGAGCAGTACTTC,CASSPFTSSGDSYEQYF
TRBJ2-3,TRBD1,TRBV5-1,once,TGCGCCAGCAGCTCGGACAGGGGATTCACAGATACGCAGTATTTT,CASSSDRGFTDTQYF
TRBJ2-1,TRBD2,TRBV27,once,TGTGCCACCTCCACCGGGACGGGAGGGAATGAGCAGTTCTTC,CATSTGTGGNEQFF
TRBJ2-1,.,TRBV5-6,.,TGTGCCAGCAGCCCCCGGGACGGGCCCTACAATGAGCAGTTCTTC,CASSPRDGPYNEQFF
TRBJ2-1,.,TRBV20-1,.,TGCAGTGCTAGTCCCGTCCCTGTCCGGGACAATGAGCAGTTCTTC,CSASPVPVRDNEQFF
TRBJ2-3,.,TRBV19,.,TGTGCCAGTAGTATGAGTAGGGTGGGCACAGATACGCAGTATTTT,CASSMSRVGTDTQYF
TRBJ1-1,TRBD1,TRBV5-5,.,TGTGCCAGCAGCCTGGGGACAGCGAACACTGAAGCTTTCTTT,CASSLGTANTEAFF
TRBJ2-7,.,TRBV5-5,.,TGTGCCAGCAGCCGTACAGGGACCGCGCTCTCCTACGAGCAGTACTTC,CASSRTGTALSYEQYF
TRBJ2-7,TRBD2,TRBV10-2,.,TGCGCCAGCAGTGAGCCCAGGAGACTAGCTTCCTACGAGCAGTACTTC,CASSEPRRLASYEQYF
TRBJ1-3,TRBD1,TRBV19,.,TGTGCCAGTATCGAACAGGGGGCTCGTGGAAACACCATATATTTT,CASIEQGARGNTIYF
TRBJ2-3,.,TRBV11-2,.,TGTGCCAGCAGCTTAGGACGCGGGACAGATACGCAGTATTTT,CASSLGRGTDTQYF
TRBJ2-3,.,TRBV28,.,TGTGCCAGCAGCACAGATACGCAGTATTTT,CASSTDTQYF
TRBJ2-3,.,TRBV5-8,.,TGTGCCAGCAGCTTGGATCAGGGTGTGGCAGATACGCAGTATTTT,CASSLDQGVADTQYF
TRBJ2-5,.,TRBV29-1,.,TGCAGCGTTGAACCTCTCGAGAAGACCCAGTACTTC,CSVEPLEKTQYF
TRBJ2-5,.,TRBV28,once,TGTGCCAGCAACTCTGAGGGGAGCCGTGATACCCAGTACTTC,CASNSEGSRDTQYF
TRBJ2-5,TRBD2,TRBV19,.,TGTGCCAGTAGTACCTTAGCGGGTAATAGAGGGGAGACCCAGTACTTC,CASSTLAGNRGETQYF
TRBJ2-7,TRBD2,TRBV2,once,TGTGCCAGCAGGGGCAGACTAGCGGGAGCCTACGAGCAGTACTTC,CASRGRLAGAYEQYF
TRBJ1-5,TRBD1,TRBV3-1/TRBV3-2,.,TGTGCCAGCAGCCCCTTCGACAGGGGACAACCCTATAGCAATCAGCCCCAGCATTTT,CASSPFDRGQPYSNQPQHF
TRBJ1-6,.,TRBV19,.,TGTGGGTCCCGGGACCCTAATTCACCCCTCCACTTT,CGSRDPNSPLHF
TRBJ2-6,.,TRBV19,once,TGTGCCAGTAGGCAGGGAACTGGGGCCAACGTCCTGACTTTC,CASRQGTGANVLTF
TRBJ2-7,TRBD2,TRBV28,.,TGTGCCAGCAGCCCCGGGGGCGGGAGGGCCCTCGGGGGATCCTACGAGCAGTACTTC,CASSPGGGRALGGSYEQYF
TRBJ1-5,TRBD1,TRBV6-6,.,TGTGCCAGCAGGGATACAGGGGGGACGGGCAATCAGCCCCAGCATTTT,CASRDTGGTGNQPQHF
TRBJ2-7,TRBD1,TRBV6-5,once,TGTGCCAGCAGCGTCGACAGGGTTTCGTACGAGCAGTACTTC,CASSVDRVSYEQYF
TRBJ2-1,TRBD2,TRBV18,few,TGTGCCAGCTCACCATATAGCGGGAGGGCCGGTAATGAGCAGTTCTTC,CASSPYSGRAGNEQFF
TRBJ2-7,.,TRBV28,.,TGTGCCAGCAGTGCAGCGGTGAGCTCCTACGAGCAGTACTTC,CASSAAVSSYEQYF
TRBJ1-3,.,TRBV4-2,.,TGTGCCAGCAGCCAAGAGTCCGTTGCCCAGGGCAGGTTGAGCTCTGGAAACACCATATATTTT,CASSQESVAQGRLSSGNTIYF
TRBJ2-1,.,TRBV28,.,TGTGCCAGCAGTTTACTAGCGCCGGCCTACAATGAGCAGTTCTTC,CASSLLAPAYNEQFF
TRBJ2-5,.,TRBV10-3,.,TGTGCCATCAGCTCGGACGGGGAAGAGACCCAGTACTTC,CAISSDGEETQYF
TRBJ1-4,TRBD1,TRBV29-1,.,TGCAGCGTTGGTTCAGGGGGCTTTGTAGATGAAAAACTGTTTTTT,CSVGSGGFVDEKLFF
TRBJ2-4,TRBD2,TRBV7-9,few,TGTGCCAGCAGCGCCCGACTAGCGGGTGGGAAAAACATTCAGTACTTC,CASSARLAGGKNIQYF
TRBJ1-2,.,TRBV7-2,.,TGTGCCAGCAGCAAAGAAATCGGACGACTAATTCGTGGCTACACCTTC,CASSKEIGRLIRGYTF
TRBJ2-1,.,TRBV9,.,TGTGCCAGCAGCGTAGGGAGCTCCTACAATGAGCAGTTCTTC,CASSVGSSYNEQFF
TRBJ2-1,TRBD2,TRBV7-9,.,TGTGCCAGCAGCAAAAGCGGGACTAGCGGAACAACGAGGAATGAGCAGTTCTTC,CASSKSGTSGTTRNEQFF
TRBJ2-3,.,TRBV18,.,TGTGCCAGCTCACCAAATACAGATACGCAGTATTTT,CASSPNTDTQYF
TRBJ1-1,.,TRBV9,few,TGTGCCAGCAGCGCCGGACACGTTCAAAACACTGAAGCTTTCTTT,CASSAGHVQNTEAFF